The TCR beta chain described here comes from a study of cytomegalovirus exposure and HLA in healthy donors. Overall study results and limits: HLA alleles showed associations with 15,000 to 20,000 TCR beta sequences in a later analysis, at a 0.05 false discovery rate. Later, TCR association rates were found to vary by HLA locus, highest for DRB1 and lowest for HLA-C.

Researchers ran the PCR with 60 Vbeta and 13 Jbeta primers. Clones were read by immunoSEQ multiplex PCR, and TCRdb kept only the in-frame ones, dropping some. This table holds tens of thousands of clones. Worth noting for this clone: Its antigen is still unknown.

This CDR3 has 16 amino acids. Germline V CDR1 and CDR2: GTSNPN, SVGIG (reference sequence). V was clipped by 8 bases and J by 4 bases, with 26 bases between them. Specimen: PBMCs. The chain links TRBV30 to TRBJ1-2; D might be TRBD1 (5 bases). This clonotype was sampled from a man over 45 in good health and CMV-seropositive. The CDR3 here is CALAHRTSGHFYGYTF. The CDR3 nucleotides read TGTGCCCTTGCCCACCGAACCTCAGGGCATTTCTATGGCTACACCTTC.